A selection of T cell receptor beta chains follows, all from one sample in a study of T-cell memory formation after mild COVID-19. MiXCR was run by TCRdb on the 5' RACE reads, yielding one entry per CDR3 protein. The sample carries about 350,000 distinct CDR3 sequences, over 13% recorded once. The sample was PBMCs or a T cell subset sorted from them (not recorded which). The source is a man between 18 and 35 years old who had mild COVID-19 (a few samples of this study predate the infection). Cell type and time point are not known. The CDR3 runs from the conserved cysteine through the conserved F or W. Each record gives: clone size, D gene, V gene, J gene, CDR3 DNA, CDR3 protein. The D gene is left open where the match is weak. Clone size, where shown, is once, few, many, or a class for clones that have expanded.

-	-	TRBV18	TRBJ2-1	TGTGCCAGCTCGACAAGGGGCAGGGAAGGTGGTTCCTACAATGAGCAGTTCTTC	CASSTRGREGGSYNEQFF
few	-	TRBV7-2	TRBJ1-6	TGTGCCAGCAACCTCGTGGGGGGCCATTCACCCCTCCACTTT	CASNLVGGHSPLHF
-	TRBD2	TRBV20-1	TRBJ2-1	TGCAGTGCTAGAACGGGGGGGCCCTCCTACAATGAGCAGTTCTTC	CSARTGGPSYNEQFF
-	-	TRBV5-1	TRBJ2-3	TGCGCCAGCAGCTTGCAGGCTTCAGGGGATACGCAGTATTTT	CASSLQASGDTQYF
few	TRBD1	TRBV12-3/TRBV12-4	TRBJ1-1	TGTGCCAGCAGTTTACGCAGGGGGGCTGAAGCTTTCTTT	CASSLRRGAEAFF
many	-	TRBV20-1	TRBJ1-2	TGCAGTGCAGCAGGATCTAACTATGGCTACACCTTC	CSAAGSNYGYTF
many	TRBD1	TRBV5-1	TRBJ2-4	TGCGCCAGCAGCCTTGGAGACAGGGGGAACATTCAGTACTTC	CASSLGDRGNIQYF
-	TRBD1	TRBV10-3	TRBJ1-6	TGTGCCATCAGTGAGGCCCAGGGGGGGCGTAATTCACCCCTCCACTTT	CAISEAQGGRNSPLHF
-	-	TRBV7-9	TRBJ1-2	TGTGCCAGCAGCTTAATAGCCGTGCCTGGCTATGGCTACACCTTC	CASSLIAVPGYGYTF
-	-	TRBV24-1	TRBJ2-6	TGTGCCACCAGTGGACCTTACTCTGGGGCCAACGTCCTGACTTTC	CATSGPYSGANVLTF
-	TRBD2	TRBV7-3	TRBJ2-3	TGTGCCAGCAGCATGAGCGGGGGGGCAACAGATACGCAGTATTTT	CASSMSGGATDTQYF
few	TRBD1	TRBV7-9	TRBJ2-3	TGTGCCAGCAGCTCACCCGGGACAGGGGTGGTAGATACGCAGTATTTT	CASSSPGTGVVDTQYF
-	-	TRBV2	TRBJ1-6	TGTGCCACCAGCTTGACAGCTCTCGGGCCCCTCCACTTT	CATSLTALGPLHF
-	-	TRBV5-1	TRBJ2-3	TGCGCCAGCAGCTTGGCGGATAGCACAGATACGCAGTATTTT	CASSLADSTDTQYF
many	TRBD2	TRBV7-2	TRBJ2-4	TGTGCCAGCAGCTTATTTATAGGCGGGAGCCTCAAAAACATTCAGTACTTC	CASSLFIGGSLKNIQYF